Listed below are T cell receptor beta chains from one sample, sequenced in a study of cytomegalovirus exposure and HLA in healthy donors. Some clones are missing from TCRdb's copy, which holds only in-frame ones; the method was immunoSEQ multiplex PCR. The data show 170,000 or so clones, under 85% seen once. Input material: PBMCs. Source of these receptors: a man between 18 and 35 years old in good health and CMV-seronegative. CDR3s include the opening cysteine and the closing phenylalanine or tryptophan. The D gene is left open where the match is weak. Rows may omit the clone size; those that give it use once, few, many or a size class.

d_call,j_call,cdr3_length,v_call,clone_size,cdr3_aa,cdr3_nt
TRBD1,TRBJ2-3,15,TRBV19,-,CASSRRTGAGDTQYF,TGTGCCAGTAGTAGACGGACAGGGGCGGGAGATACGCAGTATTTT
TRBD2,TRBJ2-7,14,TRBV5-1,-,CASMESGGPYEQYF,TGCGCCAGCATGGAAAGCGGGGGCCCCTACGAGCAGTACTTC
TRBD2,TRBJ2-1,14,TRBV10-2,-,CASSGLAGGYEQFF,TGCGCCAGCAGTGGCCTAGCGGGAGGATATGAGCAGTTCTTC
TRBD1,TRBJ1-1,13,TRBV7-9,few,CASSGTGRFEAFF,TGTGCCAGCAGCGGGACAGGGAGGTTTGAAGCTTTCTTT
-,TRBJ1-2,14,TRBV6-5,-,CASSPRDTYYGYTF,TGTGCCAGCAGCCCCCGGGATACCTACTATGGCTACACCTTC
TRBD1,TRBJ2-3,15,TRBV6-5,-,CASSLQGSSTDTQYF,TGTGCCAGCAGTCTACAGGGGTCTAGCACAGATACGCAGTATTTT
-,TRBJ1-3,12,TRBV2,once,CAIGVGGNTIYF,TGTGCCATCGGGGTCGGTGGAAACACCATATATTTT
-,TRBJ1-1,16,TRBV18,-,CASSRTISTDNTEAFF,TGTGCCAGCTCCCGCACGATCTCGACAGACAACACTGAAGCTTTCTTT
-,TRBJ1-1,13,TRBV19,-,CASSRDGYTEAFF,TGTGCCAGTAGTAGAGACGGGTACACTGAAGCTTTCTTT
TRBD2,TRBJ2-7,15,TRBV28,few,CASRPDSGLVYEQYF,TGTGCCAGCAGACCCGATAGCGGGCTGGTCTACGAGCAGTACTTC
-,TRBJ1-4,13,TRBV18,-,CASSRTANEKLFF,TGTGCCAGCTCCCGGACAGCTAATGAAAAACTGTTTTTT
-,TRBJ2-3,11,TRBV13,-,CASTRGDTQYF,TGTGCCAGCACCCGAGGTGATACGCAGTATTTT
-,TRBJ1-6,17,TRBV5-8,-,CASSPGPRGSYNSPLHF,TGTGCCAGCAGCCCAGGACCGCGGGGGTCCTATAATTCACCCCTCCACTTT
TRBD2,TRBJ2-5,16,TRBV4-1,-,CASSQVALAGQETQYF,TGCGCCAGCAGCCAAGTAGCGCTAGCGGGACAAGAGACCCAGTACTTC
-,TRBJ2-7,14,TRBV7-2,-,CASSSGVGYYEQYF,TGTGCCAGCAGCTCAGGGGTAGGGTACTACGAGCAGTACTTC
TRBD2,TRBJ2-1,17,TRBV2,many,CASSYSGLAGVYNEQFF,TGTGCCAGCAGTTACTCGGGACTAGCGGGCGTCTACAATGAGCAGTTCTTC
TRBD1,TRBJ1-4,14,TRBV6-5,few,CASSPDRVYEKLFF,TGTGCCAGCAGCCCCGACAGGGTTTATGAAAAACTGTTTTTT
TRBD2,TRBJ2-1,16,TRBV7-8,-,CASSLAAGLAGDEQFF,TGTGCCAGCAGCTTAGCCGCGGGACTAGCGGGAGATGAGCAGTTCTTC
TRBD2,TRBJ2-5,16,TRBV7-3,-,CASSQPGLETQETQYF,TGTGCCAGCAGCCAGCCGGGACTAGAGACCCAAGAGACCCAGTACTTC
TRBD2,TRBJ2-1,17,TRBV18,-,CASSPITRGGAWNEQFF,TGTGCCAGCTCACCAATAACGCGGGGGGGCGCTTGGAATGAGCAGTTCTTC
TRBD1,TRBJ1-5,14,TRBV6-6,-,CVSNRGFSNQPQHF,TGTGTCAGCAACAGGGGCTTTAGCAATCAGCCCCAGCATTTT
-,TRBJ2-1,15,TRBV2,-,CASSALVAKNNEQFF,TGTGCCAGCAGTGCCCTGGTAGCGAAGAACAATGAGCAGTTCTTC
TRBD1,TRBJ1-5,14,TRBV15,-,CATSRDREREPQHF,TGTGCCACCAGCAGGGACAGGGAGCGCGAGCCCCAGCATTTT
-,TRBJ1-1,14,TRBV29-1,-,CSVHRVAMNTEAFF,TGCAGCGTACACAGGGTAGCCATGAACACTGAAGCTTTCTTT
-,TRBJ2-2,12,TRBV13,-,CASSSPIGELFF,TGTGCCAGCAGCTCCCCTATCGGGGAGCTGTTTTTT
-,TRBJ2-7,15,TRBV11-3,-,CASSLEPLCFGEQYF,TGTGCCAGCAGCCTAGAACCCCTCTGCTTCGGCGAGCAGTACTTC
TRBD1,TRBJ2-2,17,TRBV13,-,CASSTYTGTGDTGELFF,TGTGCCAGCAGCACATACACCGGGACAGGGGATACCGGGGAGCTGTTTTTT
-,TRBJ2-7,16,TRBV27,once,CASWGGDRGPPYEQYF,TGTGCCAGCTGGGGGGGAGACAGGGGTCCCCCCTACGAGCAGTACTTC
TRBD1,TRBJ1-3,15,TRBV18,-,CASSPGTASGNTIYF,TGTGCCAGCTCACCAGGGACAGCCTCTGGAAACACCATATATTTT
-,TRBJ1-2,14,TRBV9,-,CASSATGRINGYTF,TGTGCCAGCAGCGCCACCGGCAGGATAAATGGCTACACCTTC
-,TRBJ1-6,13,TRBV30,-,CAWSVGGNSPLHF,TGTGCCTGGAGTGTAGGGGGAAATTCACCCCTCCACTTT
TRBD2,TRBJ2-1,11,TRBV20-1,once,CSAGGSNEQFF,TGCAGTGCGGGCGGGAGTAATGAGCAGTTCTTC
TRBD2,TRBJ2-7,14,TRBV4-2,few,CASSPGTSSSEQYF,TGTGCCAGCAGCCCAGGGACTAGTTCCTCCGAGCAGTACTTC
-,TRBJ2-7,12,TRBV7-3,once,CASSLNGGEQYF,TGTGCCAGCAGCTTAAACGGGGGCGAGCAGTACTTC
-,TRBJ1-1,15,TRBV2,-,CASPKRYNLNTEAFF,TGTGCCAGCCCTAAGCGGTACAACCTGAACACTGAAGCTTTCTTT
-,TRBJ2-1,14,TRBV2,-,CAGNRDKFSGEQFF,TGTGCCGGCAACCGGGACAAATTTTCCGGTGAGCAGTTCTTC
-,TRBJ1-1,13,TRBV15,-,CATSRVGSTEAFF,TGTGCCACCAGCAGAGTCGGGAGCACTGAAGCTTTCTTT
-,TRBJ2-3,15,TRBV19,-,CASSMMGAGQDTQYF,TGTGCCAGTAGTATGATGGGGGCGGGCCAAGATACGCAGTATTTT
-,TRBJ2-1,11,TRBV7-2,-,CASSLQYEQFF,TGTGCCAGCAGCCTACAGTATGAGCAGTTCTTC
TRBD2,TRBJ2-7,18,TRBV27,once,CASSSHPSLAGVDGEQYF,TGTGCCAGCAGTTCGCATCCCTCACTAGCGGGAGTAGATGGCGAGCAGTACTTC
TRBD1,TRBJ1-6,15,TRBV2,-,CASSSRGYGISPLHF,TGTGCCAGCAGTTCCAGGGGGTACGGAATTTCACCCCTCCACTTT
TRBD2,TRBJ2-3,14,TRBV4-1,-,CASSQTSLTDTQYF,TGCGCCAGCAGCCAGACTAGCCTCACAGATACGCAGTATTTT
-,TRBJ2-2,15,TRBV27,once,CASSSGLGLNGELFF,TGTGCCAGCAGTTCCGGTCTTGGTCTCAACGGGGAGCTGTTTTTT
-,TRBJ2-7,12,TRBV18,-,CASSTSQYEQYF,TGTGCCAGCTCAACTAGTCAGTACGAGCAGTACTTC
TRBD1,TRBJ2-3,18,TRBV5-4,-,CASSPGQGVGFSTDTQYF,TGTGCCAGCAGCCCGGGACAGGGGGTCGGATTTAGCACAGATACGCAGTATTTT
-,TRBJ2-2,12,TRBV7-9,-,CASSPPGGELFF,TGTGCCAGCAGCCCCCCGGGCGGGGAGCTGTTTTTT
TRBD1,TRBJ1-6,14,TRBV27,-,CASRLDRGFSPLHF,TGTGCCAGCAGACTGGACAGGGGATTTTCACCCCTCCACTTT
-,TRBJ2-5,15,TRBV9,-,CASSVDYDQGETQYF,TGTGCCAGCAGCGTAGATTACGATCAGGGAGAGACCCAGTACTTC
-,TRBJ2-4,17,TRBV2,-,CASSEARSILAKNIQYF,TGTGCCAGCAGTGAAGCGCGATCCATATTAGCCAAAAACATTCAGTACTTC
-,TRBJ1-5,13,TRBV19,-,CASSIPGDQPQHF,TGTGCCAGTAGTATCCCGGGGGACCAGCCCCAGCATTTT
-,TRBJ2-7,15,TRBV5-6,few,CASSLGERVAYEQYF,TGTGCCAGCAGCTTGGGGGAGCGGGTGGCCTACGAGCAGTACTTC
TRBD1,TRBJ1-3,15,TRBV5-6,once,CASSVPGQGENTIYF,TGTGCCAGCAGCGTGCCGGGACAGGGGGAAAACACCATATATTTT
-,TRBJ1-5,18,TRBV11-3,-,CASSLGWGRGYSNQPQHF,TGTGCCAGCAGCTTAGGTTGGGGCAGAGGATATAGCAATCAGCCCCAGCATTTT
-,TRBJ2-2,17,TRBV4-3,-,CASSQTLAGNLRGELFF,TGCGCCAGCAGCCAGACTTTGGCGGGGAACCTACGGGGGGAGCTGTTTTTT
TRBD1,TRBJ2-2,16,TRBV2,-,CASSVQAGGPTGELFF,TGTGCCAGCAGTGTTCAAGCAGGGGGACCAACCGGGGAGCTGTTTTTT
-,TRBJ1-4,16,TRBV4-1,-,CASSQDLGFSNEKLFF,TGCGCCAGCAGCCAAGACCTCGGTTTCTCTAATGAAAAACTGTTTTTT
TRBD1,TRBJ2-7,14,TRBV18,-,CASSEQDRVYEQYF,TGTGCCAGCTCAGAGCAGGACAGGGTGTACGAGCAGTACTTC
-,TRBJ2-7,13,TRBV2,-,CASSFERSYEQYF,TGTGCCAGCAGTTTCGAGCGGAGCTACGAGCAGTACTTC
TRBD1,TRBJ1-1,14,TRBV19,-,CASRPGGPNTEAFF,TGTGCCAGTAGGCCAGGGGGCCCGAACACTGAAGCTTTCTTT
TRBD1,TRBJ2-7,15,TRBV15,-,CATSRVVWDSGEQYF,TGTGCCACCAGCAGAGTAGTTTGGGACAGTGGCGAGCAGTACTTC